These T cell receptor beta chains were read from a single sample in a study of long-term antiretroviral therapy in people with HIV. Generated by immunoSEQ multiplex PCR, the TCRdb table keeps only in-frame clones and is missing some. The sample shows 25,000 to 30,000 clones, 80% to 85% of them seen only once. The sequencing here drew on unsorted PBMCs, taken 0.4 years after starting antiretroviral therapy. The receptors stem from a man aged 18 to 29 with HIV. CDR3s include the opening cysteine and the closing phenylalanine or tryptophan. The order of the fields is clone size, V gene, J gene, D gene, CDR3 DNA, CDR3 protein. D genes are given only for firm matches. Clone sizes are given selectively: once, few, many, or a class where the clone is expanded.

abundance: once; v_gene: TRBV6-4; j_gene: TRBJ2-7; d_gene: TRBD2; CDR3nt: TGTGCCAGCAGTGGGACTAGCAATTCCGAGCAGTACTTC; CDR3aa: CASSGTSNSEQYF
abundance: .; v_gene: TRBV19; j_gene: TRBJ2-5; d_gene: .; CDR3nt: TGTGCCAGTAGTATTGGTACTAGGAGTCTCCAAGAGACCCAGTACTTC; CDR3aa: CASSIGTRSLQETQYF
abundance: once; v_gene: TRBV4-3; j_gene: TRBJ2-7; d_gene: .; CDR3nt: TGCGCCAGCAGCCAAGATAGGTACAGGACCTACGAGCAGTACTTC; CDR3aa: CASSQDRYRTYEQYF
abundance: .; v_gene: TRBV5-5; j_gene: TRBJ2-7; d_gene: TRBD1; CDR3nt: TGTGCCAGCAGCTTGGGGGCAGGGGGATACGAGCAGTACTTC; CDR3aa: CASSLGAGGYEQYF
abundance: once; v_gene: TRBV19; j_gene: TRBJ2-1; d_gene: TRBD1; CDR3nt: TGTGCCAGTAGTCTACAGGGGGCTGGTGAGCAGTTCTTC; CDR3aa: CASSLQGAGEQFF
abundance: .; v_gene: TRBV25-1; j_gene: TRBJ1-1; d_gene: .; CDR3nt: TGTGCCAGCAGTTTAGAGGGTGAAGCTTTCTTT; CDR3aa: CASSLEGEAFF
abundance: .; v_gene: TRBV5-4; j_gene: TRBJ2-7; d_gene: TRBD1; CDR3nt: TGTGCCAGCAGCCCGGGACAGCAAACCTACGAGCAGTACTTC; CDR3aa: CASSPGQQTYEQYF
abundance: .; v_gene: TRBV11-2; j_gene: TRBJ1-1; d_gene: .; CDR3nt: TGTGCCAGCAGCTTAGGAGGGACGTCGAGGGGGGCTTTCTTT; CDR3aa: CASSLGGTSRGAFF
abundance: once; v_gene: TRBV9; j_gene: TRBJ1-2; d_gene: .; CDR3nt: TGTGCCAGCAGCGTAGAGGCGACGGATTATGGCTACACCTTC; CDR3aa: CASSVEATDYGYTF
abundance: .; v_gene: TRBV4-3; j_gene: TRBJ2-7; d_gene: TRBD2; CDR3nt: TGCGCCAGCAGCCAAGTCGCCAGCGGGAACTACGAGCAGTACTTC; CDR3aa: CASSQVASGNYEQYF
abundance: .; v_gene: TRBV7-6; j_gene: TRBJ1-5; d_gene: TRBD1; CDR3nt: TGTGCCAGCAGCCAAGGGGGCATGGGGAGTCAGCCCCAGCATTTT; CDR3aa: CASSQGGMGSQPQHF
abundance: .; v_gene: TRBV2; j_gene: TRBJ2-5; d_gene: TRBD1; CDR3nt: TGTGCCAGCAACCCGACAGGGAACCAAGAGACCCAGTACTTC; CDR3aa: CASNPTGNQETQYF
abundance: .; v_gene: TRBV6-5; j_gene: TRBJ1-6; d_gene: .; CDR3nt: TGTGCCAGCAGCCCGGGGGGGGTTAATTCACCCCTCCACTTT; CDR3aa: CASSPGGVNSPLHF
abundance: .; v_gene: TRBV5-6; j_gene: TRBJ2-7; d_gene: .; CDR3nt: TGTGCCACCCGGGAACACGGGGCCTACGAGCAGTACTTC; CDR3aa: CATREHGAYEQYF
abundance: .; v_gene: TRBV27; j_gene: TRBJ2-5; d_gene: .; CDR3nt: TGTGCCAGCAGCCAAAGGGGGTATCAAGAGACCCAGTACTTC; CDR3aa: CASSQRGYQETQYF
abundance: .; v_gene: TRBV11-2; j_gene: TRBJ2-7; d_gene: TRBD2; CDR3nt: TGTGCCAGCAGCTGGGGGGGAGTTTCCTCCTACGAGCAGTACTTC; CDR3aa: CASSWGGVSSYEQYF
abundance: .; v_gene: TRBV25-1; j_gene: TRBJ1-2; d_gene: .; CDR3nt: TGTGCCAGCAGTCTGCGGGGAATTAACTATGGCTACACCTTC; CDR3aa: CASSLRGINYGYTF
abundance: few; v_gene: TRBV25-1; j_gene: TRBJ1-5; d_gene: .; CDR3nt: TGTGCCAGCAGTGACGGGCGGGATCAGCCCCAGCATTTT; CDR3aa: CASSDGRDQPQHF
abundance: .; v_gene: TRBV10-3; j_gene: TRBJ1-2; d_gene: .; CDR3nt: TGTGCCATCAGTTACGTGCAGTACTATGGCTACACCTTC; CDR3aa: CAISYVQYYGYTF
abundance: .; v_gene: TRBV19; j_gene: TRBJ1-1; d_gene: .; CDR3nt: TGTGCCAGTAAGCAGGGAGCCGACACTGAAGCTTTCTTT; CDR3aa: CASKQGADTEAFF
abundance: .; v_gene: TRBV7-9; j_gene: TRBJ1-1; d_gene: .; CDR3nt: TGTGCCAGCAGCTTACAGGACAGGAACACTGAAGCTTTCTTT; CDR3aa: CASSLQDRNTEAFF
abundance: .; v_gene: TRBV10-3; j_gene: TRBJ2-2; d_gene: TRBD2; CDR3nt: TGTGCCATCAGTGGACCCATGACTAGCGGGTCGAACACCGGGGAGCTGTTTTTT; CDR3aa: CAISGPMTSGSNTGELFF
abundance: once; v_gene: TRBV28; j_gene: TRBJ2-7; d_gene: TRBD1; CDR3nt: TGTGCCAGCAGCCATCCACAGGGGTGGTACTTC; CDR3aa: CASSHPQGWYF
abundance: .; v_gene: TRBV7-3; j_gene: TRBJ2-2; d_gene: .; CDR3nt: TGTGCCAGCACCATGACAGGGAACACCGGGGAGCTGTTTTTT; CDR3aa: CASTMTGNTGELFF
abundance: .; v_gene: TRBV5-5; j_gene: TRBJ2-7; d_gene: .; CDR3nt: TGTGCCAGCAGCTCCTCCAGGCCCACCTACGAGCAGTACTTC; CDR3aa: CASSSSRPTYEQYF
abundance: once; v_gene: TRBV5-1; j_gene: TRBJ1-1; d_gene: .; CDR3nt: TGCGCCAGCAGCTTGACACAGTCACCTGGGTCCACTGAAGCTTTCTTT; CDR3aa: CASSLTQSPGSTEAFF
abundance: .; v_gene: TRBV7-9; j_gene: TRBJ2-1; d_gene: TRBD2; CDR3nt: TGTGCCAGCCGGGAGATCGGGGGACTAGCCAATGAGCAGTTCTTC; CDR3aa: CASREIGGLANEQFF
abundance: .; v_gene: TRBV6-5; j_gene: TRBJ1-1; d_gene: TRBD1; CDR3nt: TGTGCCAGCAGTATACAGGGGGCCACTGAAGCTTTCTTT; CDR3aa: CASSIQGATEAFF
abundance: .; v_gene: TRBV5-4; j_gene: TRBJ2-2; d_gene: .; CDR3nt: TGTGCCAGCAGCTTGGGCGGGACCGGGGAGCTGTTTTTT; CDR3aa: CASSLGGTGELFF
abundance: once; v_gene: TRBV4-1; j_gene: TRBJ2-1; d_gene: TRBD2; CDR3nt: TGCGCCAGCAGCCCTATAGTAGCGGGAGGCTTCTACAATGAGCAGTTCTTC; CDR3aa: CASSPIVAGGFYNEQFF
abundance: .; v_gene: TRBV27; j_gene: TRBJ2-3; d_gene: TRBD2; CDR3nt: TGTGCCAGCGGGGAGACTAGCGGGAGAACAGATACGCAGTATTTT; CDR3aa: CASGETSGRTDTQYF
abundance: few; v_gene: TRBV21-1; j_gene: TRBJ2-5; d_gene: .; CDR3nt: TGTGCCAGCAGCAAAGTTTATTCCCTCTACTTC; CDR3aa: CASSKVYSLYF
abundance: .; v_gene: TRBV29-1; j_gene: TRBJ2-7; d_gene: .; CDR3nt: TGCAGCGTTGAAATGAGCCAGGGGGGATCCGAGCAGTACTTC; CDR3aa: CSVEMSQGGSEQYF
abundance: .; v_gene: TRBV6-5; j_gene: TRBJ1-2; d_gene: .; CDR3nt: TGTGCCAGCAGTTCACCCTCGACGGGGGCTTTCGTTGGCTACACCTTC; CDR3aa: CASSSPSTGAFVGYTF
abundance: .; v_gene: TRBV4-1; j_gene: TRBJ2-7; d_gene: .; CDR3nt: TGCGCCAGCAGCCAGGTCTCTCATTACGAGCAGTACTTC; CDR3aa: CASSQVSHYEQYF
abundance: .; v_gene: TRBV6-6; j_gene: TRBJ2-7; d_gene: .; CDR3nt: TGTGCCAGCGGGCGACAGGAATCGGGCGAGCAGTACTTC; CDR3aa: CASGRQESGEQYF
abundance: few; v_gene: TRBV19; j_gene: TRBJ2-2; d_gene: .; CDR3nt: TGTGCCAGTAGTATCCGGGGAAACACCGGGGAGCTGTTTTTT; CDR3aa: CASSIRGNTGELFF
abundance: .; v_gene: TRBV19; j_gene: TRBJ2-1; d_gene: .; CDR3nt: TGTGCCAGTAGTATATCGGCTAATTGGGGGAATGAGCAGTTCTTC; CDR3aa: CASSISANWGNEQFF
abundance: .; v_gene: TRBV5-6; j_gene: TRBJ2-1; d_gene: TRBD2; CDR3nt: TGTGCCAGCAGCTTGTTTTCGGGACTAGTCAGGTATGAGCAGTTCTTC; CDR3aa: CASSLFSGLVRYEQFF
abundance: once; v_gene: TRBV7-2; j_gene: TRBJ2-5; d_gene: .; CDR3nt: TGTGCCAGCAGCTTCCCAGGAAGCGAGACCCAGTACTTC; CDR3aa: CASSFPGSETQYF